This T cell receptor beta chain was captured in a study of T-cell reconstitution after alpha-beta-depleted transplantation in children. Overall study findings and caveats: Reportedly, alpha-beta T cells present about two months post-transplant originated from several hundred expanded clones of graft origin. One year after transplant, T-cell counts and diversity came mostly from newly produced T cells. Recipient T cells and thymic progenitors that survived were the source of the high TCRbeta diversity seen at day 60 in some patients.

This clonotype was seen repeatedly, ten times or more. Its antigen is not known. V was trimmed by 6 bases and J by 0 bases, leaving 15 bases between them. Germline values: CDR1 DFQATT, CDR2 SNEGSKA (reference sequence). The CDR3 sequence is 16 residues long. Unique molecular identifiers were built into the TCRbeta library. TCRdb redid the calling of the PCR reads with MiXCR, one entry per CDR3 protein. The profile covers 670,000 or so distinct CDR3 sequences, with about an eighth appearing a single time and roughly 0.84% taken by the ten largest. Source: PBMCs, taken before TCRalphabeta/CD19-depleted stem cell transplant. The receptor's source is a girl aged 2 to 9 with congenital amegakaryocytic thrombocytopenia, due to receive a stem cell transplant. The V and J genes are TRBV20-1 and TRBJ2-6; the D gene is possibly TRBD2 (6 bases). The CDR3 protein is CSAGAGSVSGANVLTF. Written as DNA, the CDR3 is TGCAGTGCGGGAGCGGGTAGCGTCTCTGGGGCCAACGTCCTGACTTTC.